Below are 26 T cell receptor beta chains sequenced from a single sample in a study of blood T cells in healthy people across ages. PCR was performed a second time for about 7 to 12 cycles using a sample-barcoded 5' primer and a J-beta primer mix. TCRdb recomputed calls from the 5' RACE reads with MiXCR, one row per CDR3 protein. The sample lists about 640,000 distinct CDR3 sequences, around three fifths seen once, with roughly 34% in the top ten. The source material was blood. The receptors here all came from a man aged 55 to 70 in good health.

The rearrangement links TRBV28 to TRBJ2-4; D gene ambiguous. The CDR3 has 11 amino acids. From germline, CDR1 is MDHEN and CDR2 SYDVKM. V was pared by 2 bases and J by 8 bases, with 4 bases between. Written as DNA, the CDR3 is TGTGCCAGCAGTTTAGTAGACATTCAGTACTTC. Translation gives CASSLVDIQYF.

The chain recombines TRBV28 with TRBJ1-2; possibly TRBD1 for D (6 bases). The CDR3 totals 11 residues. From germline, CDR1 is MDHEN and CDR2 SYDVKM. The V gene lost 6 bases and the J gene lost 8 bases, with 10 bases spanning the gap. The CDR3 here is CASRDSLGYTF. The CDR3 DNA reads TGTGCCAGCAGGGACAGTCTCGGCTACACCTTC.

Concerning this clonotype: In this CDR3 the conserved last residue, phenylalanine or tryptophan, is missing, so a read error is likely. This chain links TRBV7-9 with TRBJ2-1; possibly TRBD2 for D (7 bases). V lost 7 bases, J lost 8 bases, and 24 bases lay in between. The CDR3 runs to 16 residues. Germline V gene data show CDR1 as SEHNR and CDR2 as FQNEAQ (reference sequence). CDR3: CASISRGGAGRDEQFS. CDR3 DNA: TGTGCCAGCATATCTAGGGGGGGGGCAGGGAGAGATGAGCAGTTCTCC.

This CDR3 reads CASSEIWSGELFF. CDR3 nucleotides: TGTGCCAGCAGTGAAATTTGGAGCGGGGAGCTGTTTTTT. The chain links TRBV2 to TRBJ2-2; the D is unclear. Trimming cost V 2 bases and J 7 bases, with 8 bases left between them. Per the germline V gene, CDR1 is SNHLY and CDR2 is FYNNEI. The CDR3 has 13 residues.

The chain is built from TRBV20-1 and TRBJ2-1; weak D call: TRBD2 (6 bases). The CDR3 consists of 14 residues. Germline V gene lookup returns CDR1 DFQATT and CDR2 SNEGSKA (reference sequence). V was cut by 1 base and J by 5 bases, with 12 bases left in between. CDR3 sequence reads: CSARAPGLHNEQFF. The CDR3 DNA is TGCAGTGCTAGAGCCCCGGGACTCCACAATGAGCAGTTCTTC.

This clonotype has just a few counts. The chain employs TRBV9 and TRBJ2-7; D possibly uses TRBD1 or TRBD2 (5 bases each). V dropped 4 bases and J dropped 2 bases, with 31 bases sitting between them. Germline CDR1 is SGDLS and CDR2 is YYNGEE. CDR3 size: 20 residues. The DNA of the CDR3 is TGTGCCAGCAGCCCCACGGTAGGGCTAGAATCTGGGACGATCCCCTACGAGCAGTACTTC. Its protein product is CASSPTVGLESGTIPYEQYF.

CDR3 nucleotides: TGTGCCACCAGCAGAGATCGGGGGTCGGACTACGAGCAGTACTTC. It encodes CATSRDRGSDYEQYF. The V call is TRBV15, the J call TRBJ2-7, with a possible D match to TRBD2 (6 bases). Deletions cut 0 bases from V and 3 bases from J, with 12 bases between. From germline, CDR1 is LNHNV and CDR2 YYDKDF (reference sequence). This CDR3 comprises 15 residues.

The rearrangement links TRBV12-3 or TRBV12-4 to TRBJ2-1, with TRBD2 as a possible D gene (6 bases). V lost 5 bases, J lost 8 bases, and 13 bases lay in between. This CDR3 has 13 residues. The DNA of the CDR3 is TGTGCCAGCAGTCGTCGACTAGGGGATGAGCAGTTCTTC. Its protein product is CASSRRLGDEQFF.

The rearrangement links TRBV20-1 to TRBJ2-7; D is unclear. The DNA end is a closer match to TRBJ2-5, so the J assignment may be wrong. The CDR3 covers 11 residues. Germline V gene sequence: CDR1 DFQATT, CDR2 SNEGSKA (reference sequence). CDR3 sequence reads: CSARALETQYF. The CDR3 DNA sequence: TGCAGTGCTAGAGCCCTGGAGACCCAGTACTTC.

This clonotype was picked up a small number of times. V usage is TRBV20-1 and J usage is TRBJ2-5; D not certain. Trimming stripped 3 bases from V and 2 bases from J, with 13 bases between. The CDR3 is 14 residues long. Per germline, CDR1 DFQATT and CDR2 SNEGSKA (reference sequence). CDR3 sequence (DNA): TGCAGTGCTAGTGATCTAGGAAAACAAGAGACCCAGTACTTC. Protein sequence: CSASDLGKQETQYF.

The sample holds a few counts of this clonotype. The rearrangement uses TRBV29-1 and TRBJ2-7; TRBD2 matches 10 bases. This CDR3 comprises 13 residues. CDR1 is SQVTM, CDR2 ANQGSEA, per germline. The V and J ends lost 5 bases and 5 bases, in that order; junction bases with no gene match: 6. CDR3 region: CSVTTSGAHEQYF. As DNA, the CDR3 is TGCAGCGTTACTACTAGCGGGGCACACGAGCAGTACTTC.

The chain combines TRBV20-1 with TRBJ1-1; D may be TRBD1 (5 bases). Germline CDR1 is DFQATT and CDR2 is SNEGSKA (reference sequence). The CDR3 length is 11 residues. V shed 6 bases and J shed 6 bases, with 11 bases lying between them. The CDR3 loop reads CSAGEGAEAFF. CDR3 DNA sequence: TGCAGTGCGGGGGAGGGCGCTGAAGCTTTCTTT.

This clonotype was found a few times. The chain uses TRBV6-5 and TRBJ2-7; 9 bases fit TRBD1. The CDR3 has 14 amino acids. Losses at the gene ends were 6 bases for V and 2 bases for J; bases not matched to a gene: 5. The V gene's germline CDR1 is MNHEY and CDR2 SVGAGI. The CDR3 nucleotides are TGTGCCAGCAGCTACACAGGGGGCACCTACGAGCAGTACTTC. Amino acids: CASSYTGGTYEQYF.

The table lists this clonotype with many counts. This could be a read error, since a much larger clone is one nucleotide away. The chain uses TRBV2 and TRBJ2-5; 7 nucleotides agree with TRBD2. J gave up 11 bases and V 3 bases, and 15 bases lay outside the gene matches. CDR1 and CDR2 (germline): SNHLY, FYNNEI. The CDR3 has 15 amino acids. The CDR3 nucleotides read TGTGCCAGCAGTGATCCTAGCGGCCTCTACAATGAGCAGTACTTC. Translation gives CASSDPSGLYNEQYF. Looking up the rest from reference TRBV2 and TRBJ2-5 gives the full variable domain: EPEVTQTPSHQVTQMGQEVILRCVPISNHLYFYWYRQILGQKVEFLVSFYNNEISEKSEIFDDQFSVERPDGSNFTLKIRSTKLEDSAMYFCASSDPSGLYNEQYFGPGTRLLVL.

This clonotype was detected only once. The J gene is TRBJ2-3, the V gene TRBV4-2, with 8 bases identical to TRBD2. V dropped 0 bases and J dropped 10; count of bases not matched to a gene: 3. CDR1 LGHNA and CDR2 YNFKEQ come from the germline V gene. This CDR3 comprises 13 residues. Here the CDR3 reads CASSQEWRGAQYF. The CDR3 DNA is TGTGCCAGCAGCCAAGAATGGCGGGGGGCGCAGTATTTT.

The CDR3 spells CASRGLDEQYF. CDR3 DNA sequence: TGTGCCAGCAGGGGATTAGACGAGCAGTACTTC. The chain uses TRBV6-5 and TRBJ2-5; D remains ambiguous. With the DNA end fitting TRBJ2-7 better, the J assignment may be wrong. Germline CDR1 and CDR2: MNHEY and SVGAGI. The CDR3 is made up of 11 amino acids.

The DNA for the CDR3 is TGTGCCAGCAGCTTAGGGGGGGCCCGGGCCTATGGCTACACCTTC. Its translation is CASSLGGARAYGYTF. This chain joins TRBV7-9 and TRBJ1-2, with D possibly matching TRBD1 (6 bases). Germline V gene data show CDR1 as SEHNR and CDR2 as FQNEAQ (reference sequence). The CDR3 loop spans 15 amino acids. Trimming cost V 1 base and J 4 bases, with 13 bases left between them. Using reference TRBV7-9 and TRBJ1-2 for the parts outside the CDR3, the full variable domain is DTGVSQNPRHKITKRGQNVTFRCDPISEHNRLYWYRQTLGQGPEFLTYFQNEAQLEKSRLLSDRFSAERPKGSFSTLEIQRTEQGDSAMYLCASSLGGARAYGYTFGSGTRLTVV.

The CDR3 region has the DNA TGTGCCAGCAGTGATCCGCTAGGGGCCAACGTCCTGACTTTC. This sequence encodes CASSDPLGANVLTF. The genes are TRBV25-1 and TRBJ2-6; D is unclear. V was pared by 3 bases and J by 4 bases, with 7 bases between. The CDR3 has 14 residues. In germline, CDR1 is MGHDK, CDR2 SYGVNS.

This clonotype was observed a handful of times. The V and J genes are TRBV29-1 and TRBJ2-5; D is undetermined. Between the trimmed V and J ends, which lost 7 bases and 5 bases, there was a span of 14 bases. The germline gives CDR1 SQVTM, CDR2 ANQGSEA. The CDR3 runs 12 residues. The CDR3 loop is CSAAEVGETQYF. For the CDR3, the DNA is TGCAGCGCCGCAGAGGTAGGGGAGACCCAGTACTTC.

The rearrangement joins TRBV4-2 to TRBJ1-2; D unclear. The V end was cut by 1 base, the J end by 5 bases, with 8 bases between. Germline CDR1 and CDR2: LGHNA and YNFKEQ. CDR3 length: 13 amino acids. The CDR3 region is CASSQADMYGYTF. The CDR3 DNA sequence: TGTGCCAGCAGCCAAGCGGATATGTATGGCTACACCTTC.

The V and J genes are TRBV5-1 and TRBJ2-5; 8 bases fit TRBD2. Germline CDR1 is SGHRS and CDR2 is YFSETQ. J gave up 1 base and V 1 base, and 6 bases lay outside the gene matches. The CDR3 sequence is 16 residues long. In DNA form, the CDR3 reads TGCGCCAGCAGCTTGTCAGCGGGGGCCCGCCAAGAGACCCAGTACTTC. It codes for CASSLSAGARQETQYF.

V gene TRBV12-3 or TRBV12-4 combines with J gene TRBJ2-5; no firm D call. Trimming shortened V by 3 bases and J by 1 base, and 6 bases separated the two germline ends. The CDR3 is 13 residues long. The CDR3 region has the DNA TGTGCCAGCAGTTTGATGGTCCAAGAGACCCAGTACTTC. It encodes CASSLMVQETQYF.

This rearrangement joins TRBV29-1 to TRBJ2-5; 10 nucleotides agree with TRBD2. Matching the DNA end better, TRBJ2-1 makes the J call doubtful. This CDR3 is 14 amino acids long. Germline CDR1 and CDR2: SQVTM and ANQGSEA. The CDR3 here is CSAVGLAAQETQFF. In DNA, the CDR3 is TGCAGCGCCGTCGGACTAGCGGCTCAAGAGACCCAGTTCTTC.

This clonotype was observed a single time. The chain carries TRBV10-3 and TRBJ2-7; tentatively, D is TRBD1 or TRBD2 (5 bases each). Trimming removed 6 bases at V and 5 bases at J, with 14 bases between. The germline V gene encodes CDR1 ENHRY and CDR2 SYGVKD. This CDR3 region has 13 residues. The CDR3 bases are TGTGCCATCAGCCCGGGACCCGATCACGAGCAGTACTTC. This encodes CAISPGPDHEQYF.

This clonotype has just a few counts. J is TRBJ2-1 and V is TRBV29-1; no clear D gene. This CDR3 spans 12 amino acids. CDR1 and CDR2 (germline): SQVTM, ANQGSEA. Trimming removed 7 bases at V and 4 bases at J, with 11 bases between. Here the CDR3 reads CSATDGYNEQFF. CDR3 nucleotides: TGCAGCGCTACGGACGGTTACAATGAGCAGTTCTTC.

As DNA, the CDR3 is TGTGCCAGCAGCCAAGATGCCGGTCAGGACTACGAGCAGTACTTC. Protein: CASSQDAGQDYEQYF. The V gene is TRBV4-2, the J gene TRBJ2-7; no clear D. The CDR3 is made up of 15 amino acids. V lost 0 bases, J lost 3 bases, and 12 bases lay in between. The germline V gene has CDR1 LGHNA and CDR2 YNFKEQ.